Below are 19 T cell receptor beta chains sequenced from a single sample in a study of cytotoxic CD8 clonotypes in ibrutinib-treated CLL. The protocol was immunoSEQ multiplex PCR, while the TCRdb copy is restricted to in-frame clones and leaves out a portion. Among 20,000 to 30,000 clones listed, 65% to 75% were seen once. Sequenced here: PBMCs, sampled after 24 months of ibrutinib treatment. These receptors originate from a human donor with chronic lymphocytic leukemia.

The CDR3 protein is CAGLRGTGDPIELFF. CDR3 sequence (DNA): TGCGCCGGACTCCGCGGGACAGGGGACCCAATAGAGCTGTTTTTT. The rearrangement joins TRBV23-1 to TRBJ1-4; 10 bases line up with TRBD1. TRBV23-1 is treated as an ORF (open reading frame) with a function not yet certain. The J segment lost 14 bases and the V segment lost 11 bases, leaving 20 bases of the junction unmatched. This CDR3 has 15 amino acids.

The chain combines TRBV28 with TRBJ1-2, with 8 bases aligning to TRBD1. This CDR3 spans 16 amino acids. The J segment lost 3 bases and the V segment lost 6 bases, leaving 12 bases of the junction unmatched. Germline lookup yields CDR1 MDHEN and CDR2 SYDVKM. The CDR3 DNA follows: TGTGCCAGCAGCCCTCTTCAGGGGGCGCGGTACTATGGCTACACCTTC. Residues: CASSPLQGARYYGYTF.

The chain couples TRBV5-5 to TRBJ1-4; D is undetermined. This CDR3 contains 11 residues. Germline CDR1 is SGHKS and CDR2 is YYEKEE (reference sequence). V lost 10 bases and J lost 11, with 15 bases in between. CDR3 loop: CAWHPRVKLFF. The CDR3 bases are TGTGCCTGGCACCCCAGAGTCAAACTGTTTTTT.

This clone was observed a few times. The chain has TRBV5-6 and TRBJ1-1; D is undetermined. Germline CDR1 SGHDT, CDR2 YYEEEE. The CDR3 contains 14 residues. Deletions cut 3 bases from V and 10 bases from J, with 19 bases between. The DNA of the CDR3 is TGTGCCAGCAGCTCCGGGATGGGTATGAATGTAGCTTTCTTT. Amino acids: CASSSGMGMNVAFF.

This clone has only a few counts. This chain links TRBV5-5 with TRBJ2-2; D is ambiguous. Germline loops: CDR1 SGHKS, CDR2 YYEKEE (reference sequence). V lost 4 bases and J lost 0, with 13 bases in between. CDR3 size: 16 residues. The CDR3 DNA sequence: TGTGCCAGCAGCATAGGACCGGTAGCGAACACCGGGGAGCTGTTTTTT. This translates into CASSIGPVANTGELFF.

CDR3 coding DNA: TGTGCCAGCAACCTAGCAGGACAGGCGGACACTGAAGCTTTCTTT. Amino acids: CASNLAGQADTEAFF. This chain joins TRBV9 and TRBJ1-1, with 7 bases aligning to TRBD1. J lost 3 bases, V lost 6 bases, and 11 bases had no gene match. CDR1 and CDR2 from the germline V gene are SGDLS and YYNGEE. There are 15 residues in the CDR3.

The chain carries TRBV10-3 and TRBJ2-5, with TRBD2 identical over 7 bases. The germline CDR1 and CDR2 sequences are ENHRY and SYGVKD. Trimming took 0 bases from V and 5 from J; bases not matched to a gene: 9. The CDR3 has 16 amino acids. In nucleotides, the CDR3 is TGTGCCATCAGTGAGTCAGGGAGCGGGGCAGGCGAGACCCAGTACTTC. Its protein is CAISESGSGAGETQYF.

The rearrangement uses TRBV27 and TRBJ1-1; D perhaps matches TRBD1 (6 bases). The CDR3 runs 14 residues. Germline-derived CDR1 and CDR2 are MNHEY and SMNVEV (reference sequence). The V and J ends lost 7 bases and 4 bases respectively, with 16 bases between them. The CDR3 loop reads CASTRTGLITEAFF. CDR3 DNA sequence: TGTGCCAGCACCAGAACAGGGTTAATCACTGAAGCTTTCTTT.

This chain joins TRBV4-2 and TRBJ1-2; D is perhaps TRBD1 (6 bases). There are 14 residues in the CDR3. Trimming shortened V by 1 base and J by 0 bases, and 6 bases separated the two germline ends. CDR1 and CDR2 (germline): LGHNA, YNFKEQ. The CDR3 region is CASSQGQANYGYTF. The DNA for the CDR3 is TGTGCCAGCAGCCAAGGACAGGCTAACTATGGCTACACCTTC.

As for this clone: Its ends do not fully match the called genes, so a read error is possible. The V and J genes are TRBV5-4 and TRBJ2-5; 9 bases agree with TRBD2. The CDR3 extends over 15 amino acids. CDR1 SGHNT and CDR2 YYREEE come from the germline V gene (reference sequence). DNA for the CDR3: TGTGCCAGCAGCTTGAGGTCTAGCGGGGAAGAGATCCAGTACTTC. Translating it yields CASSLRSSGEEIQYF.

This clone was observed a few times. This rearrangement joins TRBV4-1 to TRBJ2-5; D is unresolved. CDR1 and CDR2 from the germline V gene are MGHRA and YSYEKL. This CDR3 has 15 amino acids. The germline V and J ends were trimmed by 0 bases and 1 base, with 9 bases remaining between them. CDR3 residues: CASSQEVTVQETQYF. As DNA, the CDR3 is TGCGCCAGCAGCCAAGAAGTCACAGTCCAAGAGACCCAGTACTTC.

This clone has a handful of counts. CDR3 amino acids: CASSQGTGSVYTQYF. The CDR3 nucleotides read TGCGCCAGCAGCCAAGGGACAGGGTCGGTGTATACGCAGTATTTT. The V and J genes are TRBV4-1 and TRBJ2-3; 8 bases map to TRBD1. With V trimmed by 1 base and J by 7 bases, 7 bases remained unmatched. Looked up from germline, CDR1 is MGHRA and CDR2 is YSYEKL. The CDR3 covers 15 residues.

This chain connects TRBV29-1 to TRBJ2-7, with 8 bases matching TRBD1. CDR1 and CDR2 from the germline V gene are SQVTM and ANQGSEA. J lost 5 bases, V lost 0 bases, and 12 bases had no gene match. The CDR3 spans 16 residues. This chain's CDR3 is CSVEEFPGGSGHEQYF. The CDR3 nucleotides read TGCAGCGTTGAAGAGTTCCCAGGGGGCAGCGGGCACGAGCAGTACTTC.

This clone turned up a few times. The chain recombines TRBV2 with TRBJ1-1; TRBD1 matches at 7 bases. The ends lost 7 bases at V and 7 bases at J; junction bases unmatched: 9. This CDR3 comprises 13 residues. Germline CDR1 and CDR2: SNHLY and FYNNEI. This CDR3 reads CASKLFRDSEAFF. The DNA of the CDR3 is TGTGCCAGCAAACTCTTTAGGGACAGTGAAGCTTTCTTT.

V is TRBV27 and J is TRBJ2-7; weak D call: TRBD2 (5 bases). Germline V gene lookup returns CDR1 MNHEY and CDR2 SMNVEV (reference sequence). Trimming left V 4 bases short and J 4 bases short, with 14 bases between. This CDR3 has 14 residues. The chain's CDR3 is CASSWAPGYYEQYF. CDR3 DNA sequence: TGTGCCAGCAGTTGGGCCCCGGGATATTACGAGCAGTACTTC.

The gene calls are TRBV19 and TRBJ1-1, with D possibly matching TRBD1 (5 bases). The CDR3 runs to 15 residues. The V gene lost 7 bases and the J gene lost 6 bases, with 21 bases spanning the gap. From germline, CDR1 is LNHDA and CDR2 SQIVND (reference sequence). The CDR3 DNA is TGTGCCAGTACCGTCATAACGCGGGGCGCATCTGAAGCTTTCTTT. It yields the protein CASTVITRGASEAFF.

Here the CDR3 DNA reads TGTGCCAGCAGCCAAAGAGGGCCACCGTGGGACACCGGGGAGCTGTTTTTT. This sequence encodes CASSQRGPPWDTGELFF. The chain is built from TRBV4-2 and TRBJ2-2; D might be TRBD2 (5 bases). Deletions cut 2 bases from V and 3 bases from J, with 16 bases between. Germline V gene data show CDR1 as LGHNA and CDR2 as YNFKEQ. The CDR3 length is 17 residues.

This chain joins TRBV27 and TRBJ2-5; 7 bases match TRBD1. This CDR3 contains 14 residues. CDR1 is MNHEY and CDR2 is SMNVEV in the germline V gene (reference sequence). V shed 3 bases and J 4 bases; nucleotides not matched to a gene: 5. The CDR3 is CASSFIEGAETQYF. CDR3 DNA: TGTGCCAGCAGTTTCATCGAGGGGGCAGAGACCCAGTACTTC.

This chain links TRBV2 with TRBJ2-7; a possible D gene is TRBD2 (5 bases). The CDR3 has 13 amino acids. Germline assignment: CDR1 SNHLY and CDR2 FYNNEI. V lost 4 bases to trimming and J lost 1 base, with 8 bases between them. The CDR3 sequence: CASSGGASYEQYF. The CDR3 coding sequence is TGTGCCAGCAGTGGGGGAGCATCCTACGAGCAGTACTTC. The whole variable domain, remainder taken from reference TRBV2 and TRBJ2-7, is EPEVTQTPSHQVTQMGQEVILRCVPISNHLYFYWYRQILGQKVEFLVSFYNNEISEKSEIFDDQFSVERPDGSNFTLKIRSTKLEDSAMYFCASSGGASYEQYFGPGTRLTVT.